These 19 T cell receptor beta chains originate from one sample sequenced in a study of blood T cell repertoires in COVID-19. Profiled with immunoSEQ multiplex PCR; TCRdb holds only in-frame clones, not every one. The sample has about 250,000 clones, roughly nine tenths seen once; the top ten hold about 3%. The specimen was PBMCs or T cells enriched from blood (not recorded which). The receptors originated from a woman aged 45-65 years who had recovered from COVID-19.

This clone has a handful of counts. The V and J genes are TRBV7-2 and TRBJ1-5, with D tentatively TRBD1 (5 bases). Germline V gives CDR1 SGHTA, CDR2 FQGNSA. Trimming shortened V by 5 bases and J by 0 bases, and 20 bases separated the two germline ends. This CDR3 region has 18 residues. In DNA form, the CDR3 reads TGTGCCAGCAGCCCCCAAGGACATAGGAGTTATAGCAATCAGCCCCAGCATTTT. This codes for CASSPQGHRSYSNQPQHF.

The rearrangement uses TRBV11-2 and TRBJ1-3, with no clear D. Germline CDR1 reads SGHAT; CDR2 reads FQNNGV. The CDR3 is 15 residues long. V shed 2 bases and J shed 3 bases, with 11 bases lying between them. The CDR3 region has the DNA TGTGCCAGCAGCTTAAATGGAGGGCTTGGAAACACCATATATTTT. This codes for CASSLNGGLGNTIYF.

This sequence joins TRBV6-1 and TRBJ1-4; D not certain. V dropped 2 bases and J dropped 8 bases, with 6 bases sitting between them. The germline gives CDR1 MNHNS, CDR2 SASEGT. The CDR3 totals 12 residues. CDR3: CASSENREKLFF. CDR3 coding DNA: TGTGCCAGCAGTGAAAACCGGGAAAAACTGTTTTTT.

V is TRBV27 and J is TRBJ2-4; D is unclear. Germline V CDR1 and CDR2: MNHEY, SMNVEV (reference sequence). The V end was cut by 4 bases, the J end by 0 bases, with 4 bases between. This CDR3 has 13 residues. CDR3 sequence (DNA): TGTGCCAGCAGTTCCCTAGCCAAAAACATTCAGTACTTC. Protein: CASSSLAKNIQYF.

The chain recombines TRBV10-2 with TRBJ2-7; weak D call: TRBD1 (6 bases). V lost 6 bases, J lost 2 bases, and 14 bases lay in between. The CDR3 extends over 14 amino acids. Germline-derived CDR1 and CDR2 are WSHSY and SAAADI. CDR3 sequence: CASRQADRTYEQYF. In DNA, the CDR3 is TGCGCCAGCAGACAGGCGGACAGAACCTACGAGCAGTACTTC.

The CDR3 nucleotides read TGTGCCAGCAGCTTACAGGCGGCTAGCGGGAGGGCCCCAGAGACCCAGTACTTC. Its protein product is CASSLQAASGRAPETQYF. V and J are TRBV7-2 and TRBJ2-5; the match to TRBD2 covers 12 bases. Germline CDR1 SGHTA, CDR2 FQGNSA. V lost 2 bases, J lost 4 bases, and 11 bases stayed unmatched. The CDR3 has 18 amino acids.

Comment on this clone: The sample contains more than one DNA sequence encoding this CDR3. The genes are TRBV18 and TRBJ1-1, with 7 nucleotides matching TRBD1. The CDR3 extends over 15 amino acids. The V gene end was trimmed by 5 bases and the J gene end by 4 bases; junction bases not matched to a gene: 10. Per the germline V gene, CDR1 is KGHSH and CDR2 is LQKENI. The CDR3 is CASSFSDRVGTEAFF. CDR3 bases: TGTGCCAGCTCATTCTCCGACAGGGTCGGCACTGAAGCTTTCTTT.

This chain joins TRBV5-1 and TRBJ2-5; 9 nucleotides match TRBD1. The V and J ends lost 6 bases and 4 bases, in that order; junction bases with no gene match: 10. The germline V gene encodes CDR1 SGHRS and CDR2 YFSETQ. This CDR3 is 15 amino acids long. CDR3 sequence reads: CASTPTGGIRETQYF. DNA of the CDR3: TGCGCCAGCACCCCGACAGGGGGTATTAGAGAGACCCAGTACTTC. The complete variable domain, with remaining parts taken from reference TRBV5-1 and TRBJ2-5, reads KAGVTQTPRYLIKTRGQQVTLSCSPISGHRSVSWYQQTPGQGLQFLFEYFSETQRNKGNFPGRFSGRQFSNSRSEMNVSTLELGDSALYLCASTPTGGIRETQYFGPGTRLLVL.

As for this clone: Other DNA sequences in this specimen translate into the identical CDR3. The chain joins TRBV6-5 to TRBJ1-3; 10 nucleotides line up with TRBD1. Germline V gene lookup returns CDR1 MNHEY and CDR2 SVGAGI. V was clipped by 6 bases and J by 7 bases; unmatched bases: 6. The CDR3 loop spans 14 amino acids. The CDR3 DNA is TGTGCCAGCAGGTCCCCGGGACAGGGGAACACCATATATTTT. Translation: CASRSPGQGNTIYF.

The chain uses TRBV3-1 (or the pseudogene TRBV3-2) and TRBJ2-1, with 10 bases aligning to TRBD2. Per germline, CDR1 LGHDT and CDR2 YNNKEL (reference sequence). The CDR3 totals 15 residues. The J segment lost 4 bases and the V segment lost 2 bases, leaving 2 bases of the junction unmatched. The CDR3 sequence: CASSQLAGVYNEQFF. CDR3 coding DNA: TGTGCCAGCAGCCAACTAGCGGGAGTTTACAATGAGCAGTTCTTC.

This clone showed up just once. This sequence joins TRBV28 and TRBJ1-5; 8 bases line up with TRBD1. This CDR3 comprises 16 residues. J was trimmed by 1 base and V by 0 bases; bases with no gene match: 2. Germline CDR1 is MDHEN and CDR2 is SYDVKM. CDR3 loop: CASSLWDRASNQPQHF. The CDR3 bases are TGTGCCAGCAGTTTATGGGACAGGGCAAGCAATCAGCCCCAGCATTTT.

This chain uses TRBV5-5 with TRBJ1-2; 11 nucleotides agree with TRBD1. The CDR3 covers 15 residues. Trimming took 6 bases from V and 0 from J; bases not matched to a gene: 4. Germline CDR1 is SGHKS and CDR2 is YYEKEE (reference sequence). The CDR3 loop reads CASNPGQGANYGYTF. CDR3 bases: TGTGCCAGCAACCCGGGACAGGGGGCTAACTATGGCTACACCTTC. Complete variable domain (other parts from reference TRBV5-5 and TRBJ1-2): DAGVTQSPTHLIKTRGQQVTLRCSPISGHKSVSWYQQVLGQGPQFIFQYYEKEERGRGNFPDRFSARQFPNYSSELNVNALLLGDSALYLCASNPGQGANYGYTFGSGTRLTVV.

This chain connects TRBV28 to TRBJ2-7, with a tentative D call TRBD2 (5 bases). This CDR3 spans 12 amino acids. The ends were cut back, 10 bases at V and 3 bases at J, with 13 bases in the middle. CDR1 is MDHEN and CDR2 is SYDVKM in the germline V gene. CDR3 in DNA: TGTGCCACGGGAAAACTGGGCTACGAGCAGTACTTC. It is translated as CATGKLGYEQYF.

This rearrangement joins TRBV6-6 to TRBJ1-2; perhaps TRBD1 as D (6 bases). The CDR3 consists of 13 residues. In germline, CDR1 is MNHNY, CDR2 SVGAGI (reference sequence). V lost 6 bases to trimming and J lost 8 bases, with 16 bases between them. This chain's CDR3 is CASSSLQGRGYTF. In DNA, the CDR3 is TGTGCCAGCAGCAGCTTACAGGGAAGGGGCTACACCTTC.

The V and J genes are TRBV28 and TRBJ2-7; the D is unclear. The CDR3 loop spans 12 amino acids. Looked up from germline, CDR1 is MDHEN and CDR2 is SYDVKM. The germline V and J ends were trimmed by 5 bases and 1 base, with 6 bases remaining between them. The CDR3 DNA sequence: TGTGCCAGCAGTCAACATTCCTACGAGCAGTACTTC. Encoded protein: CASSQHSYEQYF.

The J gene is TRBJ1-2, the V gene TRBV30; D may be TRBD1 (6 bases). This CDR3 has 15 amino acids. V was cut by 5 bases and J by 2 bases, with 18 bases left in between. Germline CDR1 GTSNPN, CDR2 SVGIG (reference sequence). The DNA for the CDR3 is TGTGCCTGGGGGTCGCGGACAGCCGAAAACTATGGCTACACCTTC. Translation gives CAWGSRTAENYGYTF.

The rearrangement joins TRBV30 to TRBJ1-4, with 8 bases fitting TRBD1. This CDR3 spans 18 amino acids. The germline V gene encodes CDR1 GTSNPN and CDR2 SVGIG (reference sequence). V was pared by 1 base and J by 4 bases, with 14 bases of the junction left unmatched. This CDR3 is CAWSGGQGSRRYNEKLFF. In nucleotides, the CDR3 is TGTGCCTGGAGTGGAGGACAGGGATCTAGGCGGTATAATGAAAAACTGTTTTTT.

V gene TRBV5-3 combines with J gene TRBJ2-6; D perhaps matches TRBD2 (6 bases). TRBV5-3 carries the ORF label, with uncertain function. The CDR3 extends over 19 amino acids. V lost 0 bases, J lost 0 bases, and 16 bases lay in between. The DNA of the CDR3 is TGTGCCAGAAGCTTGGATGGGCCAGGAGGGCTCTCTGGGGCCAACGTCCTGACTTTC. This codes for CARSLDGPGGLSGANVLTF.

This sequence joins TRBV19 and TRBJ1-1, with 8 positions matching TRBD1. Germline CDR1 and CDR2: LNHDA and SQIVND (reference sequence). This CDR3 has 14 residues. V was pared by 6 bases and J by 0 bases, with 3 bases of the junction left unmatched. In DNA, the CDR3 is TGTGCCAGTAGAACAGGGGGGATGAACACTGAAGCTTTCTTT. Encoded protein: CASRTGGMNTEAFF.